The text below deals with one T cell receptor beta chain. The data were obtained in a study of blood T cell repertoires in COVID-19. Study background: PBMCs, B-cell-depleted T cells, or T cells were the source of the cDNA or gDNA that made up the material.

Germline CDR1 reads SGHRS; CDR2 reads YFSETQ. V shed 2 bases, J shed 3 bases, and the junction held 4 bases outside the gene matches. This CDR3 comprises 15 residues. Method: immunoSEQ multiplex PCR; TCRdb's copy keeps in-frame clones and lacks some. The table includes 55,000 to 90,000 clones, 81% detected once. This TCR was sampled from a woman in her 70s with acute or convalescent COVID-19. The J gene is TRBJ2-3, the V gene TRBV5-1; 9 bases are a match to TRBD1. Sequenced sample: peripheral blood. This chain's CDR3 is CASSFTGGGTDTQYF. DNA of the CDR3: TGCGCCAGCAGCTTCACAGGGGGCGGGACAGATACGCAGTATTTT.